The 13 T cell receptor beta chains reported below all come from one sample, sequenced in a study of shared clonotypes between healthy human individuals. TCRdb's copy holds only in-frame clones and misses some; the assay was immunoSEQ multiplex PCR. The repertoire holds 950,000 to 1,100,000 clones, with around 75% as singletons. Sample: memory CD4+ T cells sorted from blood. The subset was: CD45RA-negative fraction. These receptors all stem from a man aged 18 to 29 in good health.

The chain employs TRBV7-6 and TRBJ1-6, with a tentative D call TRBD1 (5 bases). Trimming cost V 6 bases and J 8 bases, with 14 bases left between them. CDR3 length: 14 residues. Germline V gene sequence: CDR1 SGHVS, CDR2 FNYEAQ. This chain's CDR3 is CASRPGFRDSPLHF. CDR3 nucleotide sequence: TGTGCCAGCAGGCCCGGGTTCAGGGATTCACCCCTCCACTTT.

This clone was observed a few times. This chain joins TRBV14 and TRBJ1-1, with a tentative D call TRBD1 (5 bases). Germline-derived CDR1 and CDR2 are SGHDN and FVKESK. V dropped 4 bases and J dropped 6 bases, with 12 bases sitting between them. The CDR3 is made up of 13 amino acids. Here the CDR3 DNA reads TGTGCCAGCAGCCTTGGGGCAGTACCTGAAGCTTTCTTT. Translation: CASSLGAVPEAFF.

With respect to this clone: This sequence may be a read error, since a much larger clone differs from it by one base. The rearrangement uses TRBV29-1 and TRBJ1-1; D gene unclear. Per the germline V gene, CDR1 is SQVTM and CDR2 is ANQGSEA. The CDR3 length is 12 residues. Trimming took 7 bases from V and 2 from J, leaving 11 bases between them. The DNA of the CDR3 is TGCAGCGCTTCCGGGCGCAACACTGAAGCTTTCTTT. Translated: CSASGRNTEAFF.

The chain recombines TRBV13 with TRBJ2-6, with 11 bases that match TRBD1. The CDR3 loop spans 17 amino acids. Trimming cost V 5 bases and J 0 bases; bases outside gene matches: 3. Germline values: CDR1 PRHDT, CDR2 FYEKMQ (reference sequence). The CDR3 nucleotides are TGTGCCAGCAGCGCCGGGACAGGGGGCTCTGGGGCCAACGTCCTGACTTTC. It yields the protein CASSAGTGGSGANVLTF.

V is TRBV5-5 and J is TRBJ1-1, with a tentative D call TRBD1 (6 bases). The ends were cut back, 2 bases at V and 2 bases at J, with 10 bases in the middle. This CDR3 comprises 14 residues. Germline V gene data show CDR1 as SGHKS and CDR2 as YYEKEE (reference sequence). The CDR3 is CASSLGTINTEAFF. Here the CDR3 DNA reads TGTGCCAGCAGCTTAGGGACAATAAACACTGAAGCTTTCTTT.

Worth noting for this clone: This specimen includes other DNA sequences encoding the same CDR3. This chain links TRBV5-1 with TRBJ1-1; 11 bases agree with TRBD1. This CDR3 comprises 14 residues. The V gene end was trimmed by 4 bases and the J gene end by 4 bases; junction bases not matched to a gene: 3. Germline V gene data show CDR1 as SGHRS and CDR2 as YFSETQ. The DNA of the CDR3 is TGCGCCAGCAGCCCCGGGACAGGGGGCACTGAAGCTTTCTTT. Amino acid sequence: CASSPGTGGTEAFF.

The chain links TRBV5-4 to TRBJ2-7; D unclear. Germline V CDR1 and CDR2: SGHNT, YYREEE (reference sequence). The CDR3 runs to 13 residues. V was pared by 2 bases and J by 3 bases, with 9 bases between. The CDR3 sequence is CASSLVNGYEQYF. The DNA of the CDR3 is TGTGCCAGCAGCTTAGTTAATGGCTACGAGCAGTACTTC.

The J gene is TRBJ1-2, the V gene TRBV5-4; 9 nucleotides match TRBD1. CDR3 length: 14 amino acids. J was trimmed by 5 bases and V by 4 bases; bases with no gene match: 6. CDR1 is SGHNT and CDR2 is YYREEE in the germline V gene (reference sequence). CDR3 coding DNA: TGTGCCAGCAGCACCGGGACAGGGCCGTATGGCTACACCTTC. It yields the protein CASSTGTGPYGYTF. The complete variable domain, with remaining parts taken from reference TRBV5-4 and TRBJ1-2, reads ETGVTQSPTHLIKTRGQQVTLRCSSQSGHNTVSWYQQALGQGPQFIFQYYREEENGRGNFPPRFSGLQFPNYSSELNVNALELDDSALYLCASSTGTGPYGYTFGSGTRLTVV.

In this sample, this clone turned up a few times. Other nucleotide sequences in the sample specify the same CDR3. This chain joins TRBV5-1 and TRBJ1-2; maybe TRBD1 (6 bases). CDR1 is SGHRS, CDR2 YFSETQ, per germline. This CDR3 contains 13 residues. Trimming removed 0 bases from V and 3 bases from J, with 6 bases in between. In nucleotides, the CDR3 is TGCGCCAGCAGCTTGGAGGGGGACTATGGCTACACCTTC. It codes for CASSLEGDYGYTF.

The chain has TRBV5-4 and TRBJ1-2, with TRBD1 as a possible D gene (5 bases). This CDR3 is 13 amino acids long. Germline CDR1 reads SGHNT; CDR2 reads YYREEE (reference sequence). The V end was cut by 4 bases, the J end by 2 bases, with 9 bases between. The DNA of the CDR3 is TGTGCCAGCAGCCCGGACAAGAACTATGGCTACACCTTC. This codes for CASSPDKNYGYTF.

The CDR3, as DNA: TGTGCCAGCAGCCCTCCAGACAGGGGGCATTCCGGGGAGCTGTTTTTT. Its protein is CASSPPDRGHSGELFF. The chain couples TRBV5-4 to TRBJ2-2, with TRBD1 matching 10 bases. V lost 4 bases to trimming and J lost 6 bases; unmatched junction nucleotides: 9. The CDR3 totals 16 residues. Germline values: CDR1 SGHNT, CDR2 YYREEE (reference sequence).

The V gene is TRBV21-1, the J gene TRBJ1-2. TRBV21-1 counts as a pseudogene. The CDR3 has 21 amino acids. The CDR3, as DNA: TGTGCCAGCAGCAGAAAGTTATACGTGGAAAGGGACGGCAAACTTCTCTATGGCTACACCTTC. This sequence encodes CASSRKLYVERDGKLLYGYTF.

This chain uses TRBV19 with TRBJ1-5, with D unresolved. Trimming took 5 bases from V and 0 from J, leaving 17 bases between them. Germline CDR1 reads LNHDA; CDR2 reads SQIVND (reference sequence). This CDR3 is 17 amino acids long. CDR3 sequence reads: CASSPPGVRHSNQPQHF. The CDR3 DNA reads TGTGCCAGTAGTCCCCCCGGGGTACGTCATAGCAATCAGCCCCAGCATTTT.